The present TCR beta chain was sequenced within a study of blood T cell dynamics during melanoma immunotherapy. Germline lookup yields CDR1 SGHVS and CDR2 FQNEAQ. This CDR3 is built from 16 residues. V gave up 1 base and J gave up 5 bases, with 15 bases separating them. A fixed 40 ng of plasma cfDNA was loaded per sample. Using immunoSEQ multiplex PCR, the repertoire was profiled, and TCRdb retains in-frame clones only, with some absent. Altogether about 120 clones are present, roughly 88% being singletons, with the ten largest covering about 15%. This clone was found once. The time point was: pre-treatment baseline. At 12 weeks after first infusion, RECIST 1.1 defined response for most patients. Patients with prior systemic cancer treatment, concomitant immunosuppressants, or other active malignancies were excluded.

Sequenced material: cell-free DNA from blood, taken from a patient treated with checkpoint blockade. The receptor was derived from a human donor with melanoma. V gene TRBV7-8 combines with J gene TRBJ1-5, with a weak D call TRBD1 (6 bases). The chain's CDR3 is CASSLVGGRTDQPQHF. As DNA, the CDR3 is TGTGCCAGCAGCTTAGTGGGGGGGCGGACTGATCAGCCCCAGCATTTT.